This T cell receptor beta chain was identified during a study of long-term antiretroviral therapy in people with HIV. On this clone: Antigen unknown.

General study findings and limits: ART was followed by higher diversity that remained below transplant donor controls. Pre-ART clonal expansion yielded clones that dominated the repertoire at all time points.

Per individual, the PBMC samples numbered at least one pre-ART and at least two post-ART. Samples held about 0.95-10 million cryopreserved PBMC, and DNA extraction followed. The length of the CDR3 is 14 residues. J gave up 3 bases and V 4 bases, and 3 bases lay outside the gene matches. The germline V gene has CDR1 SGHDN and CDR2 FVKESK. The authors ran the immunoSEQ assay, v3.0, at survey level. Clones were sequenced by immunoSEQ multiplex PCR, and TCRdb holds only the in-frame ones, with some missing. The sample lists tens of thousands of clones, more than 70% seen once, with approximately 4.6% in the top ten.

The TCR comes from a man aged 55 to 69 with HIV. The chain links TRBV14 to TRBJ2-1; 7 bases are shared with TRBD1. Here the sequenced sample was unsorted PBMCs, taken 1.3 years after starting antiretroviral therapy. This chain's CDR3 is CASSRRDSYNEQFF. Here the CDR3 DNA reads TGTGCCAGCAGCCGCCGGGACAGCTACAATGAGCAGTTCTTC.